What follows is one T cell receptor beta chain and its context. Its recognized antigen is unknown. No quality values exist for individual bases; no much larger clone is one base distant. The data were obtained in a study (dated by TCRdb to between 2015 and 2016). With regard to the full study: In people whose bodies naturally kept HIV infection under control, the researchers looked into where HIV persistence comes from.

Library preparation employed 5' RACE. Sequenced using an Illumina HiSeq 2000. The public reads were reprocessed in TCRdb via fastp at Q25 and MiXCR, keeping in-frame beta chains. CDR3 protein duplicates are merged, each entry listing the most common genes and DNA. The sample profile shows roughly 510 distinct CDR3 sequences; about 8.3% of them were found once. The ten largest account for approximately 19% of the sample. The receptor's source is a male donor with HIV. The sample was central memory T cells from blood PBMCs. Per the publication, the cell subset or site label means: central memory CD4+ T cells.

The DNA reads TGTGCCAGCAGCCTCTGGGGACCTAGCACAGATACGCAGTATTTT. This is translated as CASSLWGPSTDTQYF. The sequence joins TRBV7-2 to TRBJ2-3; the D region may be TRBD1 or TRBD2, each matching 5 bases equally. Inclusive of the bounding cysteine and phenylalanine, the CDR3 is 15 residues long. Solely the CDR3 DNA is kept, with 45 bases framed from the first base. The V end loses 5 bases and the J end loses 0 bases, and a stretch of 12 bases separates them. The CDR1 and CDR2 encoded by the germline V gene are SGHTA and FQGNSA. Supplemented by the reference TRBV7-2 and TRBJ2-3 proteins around the CDR3, the complete variable domain is GAGVSQSPSNKVTEKGKDVELRCDPISGHTALYWYRQSLGQGLEFLIYFQGNSAPDKSGLPSDRFSAERTGGSVSTLTIQRTQQEDSAVYLCASSLWGPSTDTQYFGPGTRLTVL.